Listed here are 13 T cell receptor beta chains from one sample, sequenced in a study of vaccination and CD4 T cells after COVID-19. With the Oncomine TCR Beta short-read assay, DNA from cultured CD4+ T cells was sequenced. Each CDR3 protein is one row after TCRdb ran MiXCR on the PCR reads. The sample contains under 10,000 distinct CDR3 sequences, 45% to 55% of which appear only once. Treatment described: roughly 11-day PBMC culture with coronavirus spike peptide pools or control peptides (ViraFEST assay). Antigens of these TCRs are unknown. Sequencing used CD4+ T cells from blood, cultured in vitro. The source of these receptors is a human donor who had recovered from COVID-19.

This chain uses TRBV20-1 with TRBJ1-4, with a possible D match to TRBD1 (5 bases). The CDR3 runs to 13 residues. V lost 6 bases and J lost 5, with 13 bases in between. Germline V gives CDR1 DFQATT, CDR2 SNEGSKA (reference sequence). The CDR3 sequence: CSARTGPNEKLFF. DNA of the CDR3: TGCAGTGCCCGTACAGGCCCGAATGAAAAACTGTTTTTT.

This clonotype was counted between two and nine times. CDR3 sequence (DNA): TGTGCCCTCGGGGTACCCCCCTACGAGCAGTACTTC. This gives the protein CALGVPPYEQYF. V gene TRBV6-1 combines with J gene TRBJ2-7; maybe TRBD2 (5 bases). Germline V lookup: CDR1 MNHNS, CDR2 SASEGT. Trimming removed 11 bases from V and 2 bases from J, with 13 bases in between. The length of the CDR3 is 12 residues.

This clonotype was detected only once. The V gene is TRBV20-1, the J gene TRBJ1-5; a weak D match, TRBD1 (5 bases). The length of the CDR3 is 16 residues. The germline V gene encodes CDR1 DFQATT and CDR2 SNEGSKA (reference sequence). V shed 6 bases and J shed 0 bases, with 18 bases lying between them. The CDR3 region is CSAPPRGGSSNQPQHF. In DNA, the CDR3 is TGCAGTGCGCCTCCTAGGGGCGGTAGTAGCAATCAGCCCCAGCATTTT.

The genes are TRBV18 and TRBJ1-2; TRBD1 agrees at 8 bases. CDR1 is KGHSH and CDR2 is LQKENI in the germline V gene. The CDR3 contains 14 residues. V shed 1 base and J 5 bases; nucleotides not matched to a gene: 3. The chain's CDR3 is CASSPRDRGYGYTF. In DNA form, the CDR3 reads TGTGCCAGCTCACCACGTGACAGGGGATATGGCTACACCTTC.

V gene TRBV7-6 combines with J gene TRBJ2-5; 9 nucleotides line up with TRBD1. Germline V CDR1 and CDR2: SGHVS, FNYEAQ. Germline trimming cut 0 bases from V and 5 bases from J; bases unmatched to any gene: 7. The CDR3 is made up of 16 amino acids. This CDR3 is CASSLAQQGAGETQYF. The CDR3 DNA reads as TGTGCCAGCAGCTTAGCCCAACAGGGGGCAGGGGAGACCCAGTACTTC.

The genes are TRBV7-9 and TRBJ1-3; TRBD1 agrees at 7 bases. The junction had 13 bases not matched to a gene; V was cut back by 5 bases and J by 0 bases. The CDR3 has 18 amino acids. Germline V gene data show CDR1 as SEHNR and CDR2 as FQNEAQ (reference sequence). The CDR3 DNA reads TGTGCCAGCAGCCTCCCGCCGGACAGGCGACACTCTGGAAACACCATATATTTT. Amino acid sequence: CASSLPPDRRHSGNTIYF.

Notes on this clonotype: The CDR3 does not close with the conserved phenylalanine or tryptophan, likely indicating a read error. This rearrangement joins TRBV20-1 to TRBJ1-5; D call uncertain. Germline lookup yields CDR1 DFQATT and CDR2 SNEGSKA (reference sequence). CDR3 size: 14 residues. V was clipped by 2 bases and J by 0 bases, with 8 bases between them. CDR3 nucleotide sequence: TGCAGTGCTAGAAGGCAGTCTAGCAATCAGCCCCAGCATTCT. This sequence encodes CSARRQSSNQPQHS.

This clonotype was detected once. The V call is TRBV10-3, the J call TRBJ2-1; TRBD2 matches 8 bases. V gave up 0 bases and J gave up 9 bases; unmatched junction bases: 4. Germline values: CDR1 ENHRY, CDR2 SYGVKD. CDR3 length: 14 residues. The CDR3 here is CAISESGGASEQFF. The CDR3 bases are TGTGCCATCAGTGAGTCCGGGGGGGCCAGTGAGCAGTTCTTC.

The gene calls are TRBV2 and TRBJ1-6; 7 nucleotides agree with TRBD1. Germline loops: CDR1 SNHLY, CDR2 FYNNEI. Germline trimming cut 2 bases from V and 8 bases from J; bases unmatched to any gene: 6. CDR3 length equals 15 residues. This chain's CDR3 is CASSETGTEYSPLHF. CDR3 coding DNA: TGTGCCAGCAGTGAAACCGGGACAGAGTATTCACCCCTCCACTTT.

This rearrangement joins TRBV7-9 to TRBJ1-1; D is possibly TRBD1 (5 bases). The CDR3 length is 17 residues. V dropped 4 bases and J dropped 1 base, with 19 bases sitting between them. Germline CDR1 SEHNR, CDR2 FQNEAQ (reference sequence). The DNA of the CDR3 is TGTGCCAGCAGCTACCCCCTGAAGGGGCCGACGAACACTGAAGCTTTCTTT. Amino acid sequence: CASSYPLKGPTNTEAFF.

This clonotype has just a few counts. This rearrangement joins TRBV20-1 to TRBJ2-3, with 10 bases identical to TRBD2. V trimming: 1 base; J trimming: 5 bases; junction bases outside the gene matches: 3. CDR3 length: 14 residues. Germline values: CDR1 DFQATT, CDR2 SNEGSKA (reference sequence). This CDR3 reads CSARVPSGRDTQYF. For the CDR3, the DNA is TGCAGTGCTAGAGTGCCTAGCGGGAGAGATACGCAGTATTTT.

The V and J genes are TRBV20-1 and TRBJ1-4; tentatively, D is TRBD1 (5 bases). V shed 6 bases and J shed 0 bases, with 17 bases lying between them. Per the germline V gene, CDR1 is DFQATT and CDR2 is SNEGSKA (reference sequence). The CDR3 spans 16 residues. Written as DNA, the CDR3 is TGCAGTGCCCACCGTGGCAGGGTTGCAACTAATGAAAAACTGTTTTTT. The encoded protein is CSAHRGRVATNEKLFF.

The chain carries TRBV27 and TRBJ1-6; 8 positions match TRBD1. The V gene end was trimmed by 5 bases and the J gene end by 6 bases; junction bases not matched to a gene: 3. CDR1 and CDR2 (germline): MNHEY, SMNVEV (reference sequence). The CDR3 covers 14 residues. CDR3 nucleotides: TGTGCCAGCAGTATAGACAGGGGTAATTCACCCCTCCACTTT. The encoded protein is CASSIDRGNSPLHF.